This T cell receptor (beta chain) stems from a study of T cell changes during pregnancy in multiple sclerosis (dated by TCRdb to between 2018 and 2021). At the level of the whole study: The study examined how the T cell repertoire changed over the course of pregnancy in women with multiple sclerosis.

About this clone: The clone's antigen remains unknown. No quality values exist for individual bases; no much larger clone is one base distant.

The CDR3 goes from the cysteine to the phenylalanine over 16 residues. The kept DNA is CDR3 alone, 48 bases in frame from the first base. The receptor library was made with the immunoSEQ multiplex PCR assay. The table was pulled from immuneACCESS by TCRdb, which kept in-frame rearrangements only. Such tables lose some clones; where checked, under half of the loss comes from unresolved V genes, and the rest has no known cause. This sample has some 30,000 clones in its table, and about 88% of those were observed once. Clones ranked in the top ten supply 6% to 7% of the sample. Recombination connected TRBV21-1 to TRBJ2-7; the table's D call, TRBD2, has no DNA check behind it. TRBV21-1 is recorded as a pseudogene. Sequenced here: CD8+ T cells from peripheral blood mononuclear cells, sampled after pregnancy. The origin of this receptor is a female donor with multiple sclerosis, enrolled in a pregnancy study. The CDR3 is CAGPRSGRESSYEQYF. The DNA sequence is given as TGTGCCGGCCCAAGGAGTGGGCGGGAATCTTCCTACGAGCAGTACTTC.